In this sample, the clone carrying this TCR beta chain turned up many times. Antigen unknown. The data were taken from a study of T-cell reconstitution after alpha-beta-depleted transplantation in children. Whole-study findings and limits: Newly produced T cells mostly provided counts and TCRbeta diversity after one year, as hyperexpanded clones declined.

A library of TCRbeta sequences, prepared with unique molecular identifiers, was generated. TCRdb called the PCR reads again in MiXCR, with one record for every CDR3 protein. The sample consists of approximately 270,000 distinct CDR3 sequences, about 24% of them appearing once. Sequenced here: PBMCs, mostly from graft donor cells, sampled 360 days after TCRalphabeta/CD19-depleted stem cell transplant. This sequence was found in a female patient younger than 10 who had a stem cell transplant for congenital amegakaryocytic thrombocytopenia, so the T cells may come from the graft donor.

CDR3 residues: CAISETDRSGEQFF. In DNA form, the CDR3 reads TGTGCCATCAGTGAAACGGACCGATCGGGGGAGCAGTTCTTC. This rearrangement joins TRBV10-3 to TRBJ2-1, with D possibly TRBD2 on 5 matching bases. Germline loops: CDR1 ENHRY, CDR2 SYGVKD. The CDR3 contains 14 residues. V lost 3 bases and J lost 10, with 16 bases in between.